The T cell receptor (beta chain) under discussion was sequenced for a study of blood T cells in healthy people across ages. The CDR3 runs 12 residues. Germline V gene sequence: CDR1 ENHRY, CDR2 SYGVKD. V shed 2 bases and J shed 1 base, with 0 bases lying between them. The authors ran a second PCR of 7 to 11 cycles using a sample-barcoded 5' primer and a J-beta primer mix. Each CDR3 protein gets one entry after TCRdb re-called the 5' RACE reads with MiXCR. The sample shows some 900,000 distinct CDR3 sequences, about 28% of them seen only once. The V call is TRBV10-3, the J call TRBJ2-4; D is ambiguous. The TCR sequence derives from a woman aged 80 or over in good health. Material for sequencing was blood. This CDR3 reads CAISEAKNIQYF. CDR3 nucleotide sequence: TGTGCCATCAGTGAGGCCAAAAACATTCAGTACTTC.